The 25 T cell receptor beta chains reported below all come from one sample, sequenced in a study of B cell selection in AIRE deficiency. The regulatory T cell sort gate was CD4+CD25hiCD127low/negative. Here immunoSEQ multiplex PCR was the method, and the copy in TCRdb shows in-frame clones only, minus some. Of about 21,000 clones listed, 85% to 95% were seen once; the top ten hold roughly 2.1%. Material for sequencing was Tregs sorted from PBMCs. These receptors all come from a human donor with AIRE deficiency.

The chain recombines TRBV28 with TRBJ1-2; 8 positions agree with TRBD1. Germline-derived CDR1 and CDR2 are MDHEN and SYDVKM. The CDR3 spans 17 residues. Trimming cost V 2 bases and J 1 base; bases outside gene matches: 9. This CDR3 reads CASSLPTRTGFNYGYTF. DNA for the CDR3: TGTGCCAGCAGTTTACCAACTCGGACAGGGTTTAACTATGGCTACACCTTC.

This clone was found once. The chain has TRBV27 and TRBJ2-6; 8 nucleotides line up with TRBD1. V gave up 5 bases and J gave up 3 bases; unmatched junction bases: 9. The CDR3 is 17 residues long. The germline V gene encodes CDR1 MNHEY and CDR2 SMNVEV (reference sequence). The CDR3 nucleotides read TGTGCCAGCAGTCCCGGACAGGGTTTGGTTGGGGCCAACGTCCTGACTTTC. This translates into CASSPGQGLVGANVLTF.

This chain joins TRBV7-8 and TRBJ2-5; D is undetermined. The CDR3 contains 13 residues. Germline V gene lookup returns CDR1 SGHVS and CDR2 FQNEAQ. The V end lost 0 bases, the J end lost 5 bases, and 7 bases lay between the germline ends. The DNA of the CDR3 is TGTGCCAGCAGCTTAGCAGGGTGGGAGACCCAGTACTTC. Amino acids: CASSLAGWETQYF.

The chain joins TRBV2 to TRBJ1-5, with 7 nucleotides matching TRBD1. The germline V gene encodes CDR1 SNHLY and CDR2 FYNNEI. This CDR3 is 15 amino acids long. Trimming took 6 bases from V and 0 from J; bases not matched to a gene: 5. The CDR3 region has the DNA TGTGCCAGCAGCCGAGGACAGGTTAGCAATCAGCCCCAGCATTTT. Residues: CASSRGQVSNQPQHF.

V usage is TRBV27 and J usage is TRBJ1-4; D is ambiguous. This CDR3 is built from 14 residues. Germline V gene sequence: CDR1 MNHEY, CDR2 SMNVEV (reference sequence). The germline V and J ends were trimmed by 3 bases and 4 bases, with 9 bases remaining between them. The DNA of the CDR3 is TGTGCCAGCAGTTTCGAAGGCCGTAATGAAAAACTGTTTTTT. Its protein is CASSFEGRNEKLFF.

This clone was found once. V gene TRBV7-3 combines with J gene TRBJ2-2; 11 positions match TRBD2. Germline CDR1 SGHTA, CDR2 FQGTGA. Germline trimming cut 5 bases from V and 2 bases from J; bases unmatched to any gene: 4. The CDR3 spans 16 residues. CDR3 sequence (DNA): TGTGCCAGCAGCCCTAGCGGGAGGCCAAACACCGGGGAGCTGTTTTTT. It translates to CASSPSGRPNTGELFF.

J is TRBJ1-4 and V is TRBV6-6; D not certain. The germline gives CDR1 MNHNY, CDR2 SVGAGI (reference sequence). V gave up 6 bases and J gave up 0 bases, with 2 bases separating them. The CDR3 runs to 12 residues. The CDR3 here is CASRATNEKLFF. CDR3 nucleotide sequence: TGTGCCAGCAGAGCAACTAATGAAAAACTGTTTTTT.

This chain links TRBV27 with TRBJ2-7; no firm D call. Germline V lookup: CDR1 MNHEY, CDR2 SMNVEV (reference sequence). V was cut by 6 bases and J by 8 bases, with 14 bases left in between. The length of the CDR3 is 12 residues. CDR3 in DNA: TGTGCCAGCAGACCCGGGCACGAAAAGCAGTACTTC. It translates to CASRPGHEKQYF.

This clone appeared a single time. The rearrangement uses TRBV10-3 and TRBJ2-1; D possibly corresponds to TRBD2 (5 bases). Germline V gene lookup returns CDR1 ENHRY and CDR2 SYGVKD. The CDR3 has 14 residues. Deletions cut 2 bases from V and 7 bases from J, with 12 bases between. The CDR3: CAISEVRAGNEQFF. CDR3 DNA: TGTGCCATCAGTGAGGTGAGGGCGGGTAATGAGCAGTTCTTC.

This sequence joins TRBV7-9 and TRBJ2-2; D perhaps matches TRBD2 (7 bases). V gave up 6 bases and J gave up 1 base, with 15 bases separating them. This CDR3 spans 16 amino acids. The V gene's germline CDR1 is SEHNR and CDR2 FQNEAQ (reference sequence). CDR3 sequence reads: CASRATGGMNTGELFF. The CDR3 DNA sequence: TGTGCCAGCAGAGCAACGGGGGGCATGAACACCGGGGAGCTGTTTTTT.

This clone was found once. The chain links TRBV19 to TRBJ2-6; D gene ambiguous. Between the trimmed V and J ends, which lost 2 bases and 0 bases, there was a span of 8 bases. Germline-derived CDR1 and CDR2 are LNHDA and SQIVND (reference sequence). CDR3 size: 16 residues. CDR3 bases: TGTGCCAGTAGTATAAGTGGGAACTCTGGGGCCAACGTCCTGACTTTC. It yields the protein CASSISGNSGANVLTF.

The chain recombines TRBV7-2 with TRBJ2-3; D not resolved. The germline gives CDR1 SGHTA, CDR2 FQGNSA. Trimming stripped 5 bases from V and 5 bases from J, with 14 bases between. The CDR3 loop spans 14 amino acids. In DNA form, the CDR3 reads TGTGCCAGCAGCCCCCCCAAAATCATAGATACGCAGTATTTT. As protein: CASSPPKIIDTQYF. The whole variable domain, filled in from reference TRBV7-2 and TRBJ2-3, reads GAGVSQSPSNKVTEKGKDVELRCDPISGHTALYWYRQSLGQGLEFLIYFQGNSAPDKSGLPSDRFSAERTGGSVSTLTIQRTQQEDSAVYLCASSPPKIIDTQYFGPGTRLTVL.

This chain links TRBV5-5 with TRBJ2-7, with 9 bases aligning to TRBD1. This CDR3 comprises 15 residues. Unmatched junction bases numbered 9, after V lost 5 bases and J lost 3 bases. The germline V gene has CDR1 SGHKS and CDR2 YYEKEE (reference sequence). The CDR3 loop reads CASRRGRDRVYEQYF. CDR3 DNA: TGTGCCAGCAGACGAGGCCGGGACAGGGTCTACGAGCAGTACTTC.

The rearrangement uses TRBV7-2 and TRBJ1-2; TRBD1 aligns across 7 bases. V was pared by 5 bases and J by 4 bases, with 10 bases of the junction left unmatched. Looked up from germline, CDR1 is SGHTA and CDR2 is FQGNSA. CDR3 length: 15 residues. The CDR3: CASSPRGGGIYGYTF. The CDR3 DNA reads TGTGCCAGCAGCCCACGGGGAGGGGGCATCTATGGCTACACCTTC.

This clone showed up just once. V is TRBV6-6 and J is TRBJ2-1, with D possibly being TRBD1 (5 bases). V was trimmed by 0 bases and J by 8 bases, leaving 8 bases between them. Germline lookup yields CDR1 MNHNY and CDR2 SVGAGI (reference sequence). This CDR3 is 13 amino acids long. The CDR3 nucleotides read TGTGCCAGCAGTTACTCGGGGCTTTATGAGCAGTTCTTC. Amino acid sequence: CASSYSGLYEQFF.

The chain combines TRBV11-2 with TRBJ2-3, with TRBD2 identical over 7 bases. The CDR3 extends over 16 amino acids. Germline trimming cut 1 base from V and 4 bases from J; bases unmatched to any gene: 8. Germline assignment: CDR1 SGHAT and CDR2 FQNNGV. The CDR3 protein is CASSLVAGVGPDTQYF. In nucleotides, the CDR3 is TGTGCCAGCAGCTTAGTCGCGGGAGTCGGTCCAGATACGCAGTATTTT.

The V gene is TRBV4-1, the J gene TRBJ2-7; 7 nucleotides match TRBD1. CDR1 MGHRA and CDR2 YSYEKL come from the germline V gene. Trimming removed 3 bases from V and 3 bases from J; junction bases left unmatched: 8. The length of the CDR3 is 15 residues. This CDR3 is CASSQRGLDLYEQYF. The CDR3 coding sequence is TGCGCCAGCAGCCAGAGGGGGCTTGATCTCTACGAGCAGTACTTC.

The chain combines TRBV10-3 with TRBJ2-5; D is tentatively TRBD1 or TRBD2 (6 bases each). This CDR3 region has 16 residues. Looked up from germline, CDR1 is ENHRY and CDR2 is SYGVKD. The V end was cut by 1 base, the J end by 2 bases, with 14 bases between. The CDR3 sequence: CAISEFGGGLQETQYF. Written as DNA, the CDR3 is TGTGCCATCAGTGAGTTTGGAGGGGGGTTACAAGAGACCCAGTACTTC.

This chain links TRBV30 with TRBJ1-5; D not certain. V shed 5 bases and J shed 1 base, with 9 bases lying between them. The germline V gene has CDR1 GTSNPN and CDR2 SVGIG (reference sequence). The CDR3 totals 13 residues. The chain's CDR3 is CAWGVLSNQPQHF. The CDR3 DNA reads TGTGCCTGGGGAGTTTTAAGCAATCAGCCCCAGCATTTT.

The DNA for the CDR3 is TGTGCCAGCAGCCCGGATGGGGGGCGAGAGACCCAGTACTTC. Its translation: CASSPDGGRETQYF. This sequence joins TRBV7-3 and TRBJ2-5; the D gene could be TRBD1 or TRBD2 (6 bases each). The germline V gene encodes CDR1 SGHTA and CDR2 FQGTGA. Trimming left V 5 bases short and J 4 bases short, with 14 bases between. The CDR3 runs 14 residues.

CDR3 amino acids: CASSLGNRDTQYF. The CDR3 DNA reads TGCGCCAGCAGCTTGGGAAACCGGGATACGCAGTATTTT. The chain is built from TRBV5-1 and TRBJ2-3; D call uncertain. Trimming removed 0 bases at V and 6 bases at J, with 8 bases between. The CDR3 spans 13 residues. CDR1 and CDR2 (germline): SGHRS, YFSETQ.

The chain links TRBV7-8 to TRBJ2-7, with 8 bases aligning to TRBD1. CDR3 length equals 18 residues. In germline, CDR1 is SGHVS, CDR2 FQNEAQ. V lost 5 bases, J lost 4 bases, and 19 bases stayed unmatched. This CDR3 is CASSPRDRLAQEPYEQYF. Here the CDR3 DNA reads TGTGCCAGCAGCCCCCGGGACAGGCTCGCTCAGGAGCCGTACGAGCAGTACTTC.

This clone appeared a few times. The chain has TRBV30 and TRBJ2-7; 9 bases are shared with TRBD2. Trimming took 4 bases from V and 11 from J; bases not matched to a gene: 9. The CDR3 is made up of 12 amino acids. The V gene's germline CDR1 is GTSNPN and CDR2 SVGIG (reference sequence). CDR3 sequence (DNA): TGTGCCTGGACCCTAGCGGGATTCAAAAAGTACTTC. Translated: CAWTLAGFKKYF.

J is TRBJ2-1 and V is TRBV11-2; TRBD2 agrees at 7 bases. The germline V gene has CDR1 SGHAT and CDR2 FQNNGV. Trimming cost V 2 bases and J 7 bases; bases outside gene matches: 8. CDR3 length: 15 amino acids. The CDR3 bases are TGTGCCAGCAGCTTATTCGCGGGAGTGGCGAATGAGCAGTTCTTC. Translating it yields CASSLFAGVANEQFF.

CDR3 residues: CAISTGVDYGYTF. The CDR3 DNA reads TGTGCCATCAGCACAGGGGTGGACTATGGCTACACCTTC. The chain joins TRBV10-3 to TRBJ1-2; TRBD1 agrees at 7 bases. Germline V gene data show CDR1 as ENHRY and CDR2 as SYGVKD. The length of the CDR3 is 13 residues. Losses at the gene ends were 6 bases for V and 3 bases for J; bases not matched to a gene: 4.